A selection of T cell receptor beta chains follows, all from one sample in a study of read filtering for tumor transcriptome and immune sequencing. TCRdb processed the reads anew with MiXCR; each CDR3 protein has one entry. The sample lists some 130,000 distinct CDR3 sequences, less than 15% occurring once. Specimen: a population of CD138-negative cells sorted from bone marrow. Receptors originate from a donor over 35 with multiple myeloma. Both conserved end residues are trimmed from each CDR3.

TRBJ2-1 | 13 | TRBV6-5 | ASSSRTMSPNEQF
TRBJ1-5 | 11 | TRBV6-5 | ASSIRSGQPQH
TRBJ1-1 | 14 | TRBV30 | AWSESRGFMNTEAF
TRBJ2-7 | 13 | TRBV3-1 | ASSALGGDLHEQY
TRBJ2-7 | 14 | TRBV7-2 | ASSLGTWTSAYEQY
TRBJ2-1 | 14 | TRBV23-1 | ASSQWDRDTYNEQF
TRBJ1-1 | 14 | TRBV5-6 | ASSPRTVLMNTEAF
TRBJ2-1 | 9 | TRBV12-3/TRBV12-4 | ASILGNEQF
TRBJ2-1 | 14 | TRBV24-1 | ATSDIGLDYTHEQF
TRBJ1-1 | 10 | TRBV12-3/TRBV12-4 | ASSLGYTEAF
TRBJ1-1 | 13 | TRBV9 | ASSAGGDPRTEAF
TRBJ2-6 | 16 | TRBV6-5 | ASSYSTVRTSGANVLT
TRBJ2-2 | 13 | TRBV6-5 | ASRQSGRGTGELF
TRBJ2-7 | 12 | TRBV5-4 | ASSLRQGTYEQY
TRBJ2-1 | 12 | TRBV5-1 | ASSLVRGGNEQF
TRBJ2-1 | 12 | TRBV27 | ASSLRPGMDEQF
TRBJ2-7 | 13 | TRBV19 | ASRPRDTPSYEQY
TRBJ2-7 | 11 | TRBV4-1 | ASSQERRSEQY
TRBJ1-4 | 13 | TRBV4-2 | ASSQVGDRGEKLF
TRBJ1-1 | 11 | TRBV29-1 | SVEDWLDREAF
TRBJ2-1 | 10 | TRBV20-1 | SAPDFHNEQF
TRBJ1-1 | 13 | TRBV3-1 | ASSQGEGRTYGAF
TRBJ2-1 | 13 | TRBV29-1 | SVGGGVSSYNEQF
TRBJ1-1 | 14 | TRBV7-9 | ASSLSPGQGATEAF
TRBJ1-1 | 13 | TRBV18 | ASSPPVVKNTEAF
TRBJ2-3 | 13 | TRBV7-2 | ASSLAQRRTDTQY
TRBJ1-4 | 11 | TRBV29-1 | SVEDRGDEKLF
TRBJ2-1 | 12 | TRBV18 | ASSPPRTGNEQF
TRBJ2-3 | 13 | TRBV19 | ASTLGRGEEDTQY
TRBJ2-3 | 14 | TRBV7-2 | ASGMTSGRDTDTQY
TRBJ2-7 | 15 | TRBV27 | ASSLSPKGLVPYEQY
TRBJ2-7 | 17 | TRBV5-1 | ASSSTLLTIGTISYEQY
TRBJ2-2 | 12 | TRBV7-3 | ASRRQTNTGELF
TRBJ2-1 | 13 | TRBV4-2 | ASSPGKRESDEQF
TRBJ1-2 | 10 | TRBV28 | ASSLRQDGYT
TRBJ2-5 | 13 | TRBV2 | ASSEEGQTSETQY
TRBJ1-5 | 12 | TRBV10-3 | AISPAGSNQPQH
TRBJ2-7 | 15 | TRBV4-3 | ASSPGLAGAVRYEQY
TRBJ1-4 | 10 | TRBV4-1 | ASSQGGEKLF